The 19 T cell receptor beta chains below all came from one sample that was sequenced in a study of T cells in Graves' hyperthyroidism and ophthalmopathy. There were TCR beta CDR3 regions amplified from RNA transcripts. The HTBI primer set was used in a first-round RT-PCR of the TCR CDR3. TCRdb independently ran MiXCR on the multiplex PCR reads; one entry per CDR3 protein. Found here are under 400,000 distinct CDR3 sequences, roughly 15% of them singletons; the top ten hold roughly 19%. The sequenced sample was blood. Receptor source: an older woman with Graves' ophthalmopathy.

The chain is built from TRBV5-1 and TRBJ2-1, with D possibly TRBD2 on 5 matching bases. The CDR3 spans 15 residues. From germline, CDR1 is SGHRS and CDR2 YFSETQ. The ends were cut back, 4 bases at V and 0 bases at J, with 11 bases in the middle. The CDR3 DNA reads TGCGCCAGCAGCGCGGAGGCCAGCTCCTACAATGAGCAGTTCTTC. It codes for CASSAEASSYNEQFF.

This clonotype was found many times. The V and J genes are TRBV29-1 and TRBJ2-1; no reliable D call. The germline CDR1 and CDR2 sequences are SQVTM and ANQGSEA. CDR3 size: 14 residues. V was pared by 3 bases and J by 6 bases, with 15 bases between. The CDR3 bases are TGCAGCGTTGAGGTCCGCAGGCTGGTCAATGAGCAGTTCTTC. Translating gives CSVEVRRLVNEQFF.

As regards this clonotype: An end of the junction differs from the germline gene, which may be a read error. The V call is TRBV18, the J call TRBJ1-3; D is uncertain. Looked up from germline, CDR1 is KGHSH and CDR2 is LQKENI. The CDR3 is made up of 13 amino acids. The CDR3 spells CAGSRETGNTIYF. In DNA form, the CDR3 reads TGTGCCGGCTCAAGGGAAACTGGAAACACCATATATTTT.

This clonotype has at least ten counts. V and J are TRBV7-2 and TRBJ1-1; no clear D gene. The length of the CDR3 is 13 residues. Germline CDR1 and CDR2: SGHTA and FQGNSA. The V and J ends lost 5 bases and 0 bases respectively, with 7 bases between them. CDR3 sequence: CASSKRVNTEAFF. The CDR3 DNA reads TGTGCCAGCAGCAAACGGGTGAACACTGAAGCTTTCTTT.

The chain employs TRBV2 and TRBJ2-5, with 7 bases matching TRBD1. Germline CDR1 SNHLY, CDR2 FYNNEI. Losses at the gene ends were 6 bases for V and 4 bases for J; bases not matched to a gene: 11. CDR3 length: 15 residues. The CDR3 sequence: CASRVGQVVGETQYF. The CDR3 DNA follows: TGTGCCAGCAGGGTTGGACAGGTGGTGGGAGAGACCCAGTACTTC.

This clonotype was counted at least ten times. J is TRBJ1-5 and V is TRBV27; no reliable D call. CDR1 MNHEY and CDR2 SMNVEV come from the germline V gene (reference sequence). V was shortened by 1 base and J by 3 bases, with 7 bases between the two germline ends. The CDR3 has 14 amino acids. CDR3 sequence (DNA): TGTGCCAGCAGTTTATTGGCAGCCAATCAGCCCCAGCATTTT. Residues: CASSLLAANQPQHF.

There are a few counts of this clonotype. This chain links TRBV4-1 with TRBJ1-2; no clear D gene. This CDR3 has 16 amino acids. V lost 3 bases and J 1 base, leaving 15 bases between the germline ends. Germline V gene sequence: CDR1 MGHRA, CDR2 YSYEKL. CDR3 DNA: TGCGCCAGCAGCCATCCGAGGAGGGCCTTTAACTATGGCTACACCTTC. Translation: CASSHPRRAFNYGYTF.

For this clonotype: This may arise from a read error, as a much more abundant clone is one base away. The chain couples TRBV27 to TRBJ1-4, with TRBD1 matching 8 bases. CDR1 is MNHEY and CDR2 is SMNVEV in the germline V gene (reference sequence). This CDR3 has 14 amino acids. This CDR3 reads CVSSIDRGNEKLFF. The DNA of the CDR3 is TGTGTCAGCAGCATCGACAGGGGTAATGAAAAACTGTTTTTT.

The chain carries TRBV4-1 and TRBJ2-7; D not certain. There are 14 residues in the CDR3. The germline CDR1 and CDR2 sequences are MGHRA and YSYEKL. Trimming stripped 3 bases from V and 2 bases from J, with 11 bases between. The CDR3 here is CASSQVVPPYEQYF. CDR3 DNA: TGCGCCAGCAGCCAGGTCGTTCCACCCTACGAGCAGTACTTC.

This clonotype was counted at least ten times. The V call is TRBV7-8, the J call TRBJ2-1; 13 bases map to TRBD2. Germline V gene sequence: CDR1 SGHVS, CDR2 FQNEAQ. The CDR3 runs 17 residues. V lost 7 bases to trimming and J lost 3 bases; unmatched junction nucleotides: 9. The CDR3 nucleotides read TGTGCCAGCACCCTCGTGGGACTAGCGGGATACTACAATGAGCAGTTCTTC. Translation gives CASTLVGLAGYYNEQFF.

The chain recombines TRBV6-5 with TRBJ2-1; no reliable D call. Looked up from germline, CDR1 is MNHEY and CDR2 is SVGAGI. The V end lost 0 bases, the J end lost 7 bases, and 7 bases lay between the germline ends. There are 13 residues in the CDR3. The DNA for the CDR3 is TGTGCCAGCAGTTACTCGGAAGTTAATGAGCAGTTCTTC. Translated: CASSYSEVNEQFF.

On this clonotype: Because it lacks the conserved phenylalanine or tryptophan at the end, this CDR3 is likely a read error. V usage is TRBV12-3 or TRBV12-4 and J usage is TRBJ2-7, with D unclear. CDR3 length equals 14 residues. The V end was cut by 4 bases, the J end by 4 bases, with 14 bases between. Here the CDR3 reads CASSSRGPLYEQYS. The CDR3 DNA reads as TGTGCCAGCAGTTCACGCGGACCCCTTTACGAGCAGTACTCC.

The V and J genes are TRBV12-3 or TRBV12-4 and TRBJ2-4, with D unclear. V dropped 6 bases and J dropped 8 bases, with 8 bases sitting between them. The length of the CDR3 is 11 residues. The chain's CDR3 is CASSLGYIQYF. Here the CDR3 DNA reads TGTGCCAGCAGCCTCGGATACATTCAGTACTTC.

This clonotype showed up just a few times. A clone one base away is much larger, so this may be a read error. CDR3 region: CASSTTLITKTGELFF. DNA of the CDR3: TGTGCCAGCAGCACCACTTTGATTACTAAGACCGGGGAGCTGTTTTTT. This chain joins TRBV7-6 and TRBJ2-2; D is unresolved. Germline CDR1 reads SGHVS; CDR2 reads FNYEAQ. Trimming shortened V by 5 bases and J by 5 bases, and 18 bases separated the two germline ends. The CDR3 loop spans 16 amino acids. The complete variable domain, with remaining parts taken from reference TRBV7-6 and TRBJ2-2, reads GAGVSQSPRYKVTKRGQDVALRCDPISGHVSLYWYRQALGQGPEFLTYFNYEAQQDKSGLPNDRFSAERPEGSISTLTIQRTEQRDSAMYRCASSTTLITKTGELFFGEGSRLTVL.

This clonotype was detected a few times. The chain combines TRBV24-1 with TRBJ2-7; D is unresolved. Trimming pared 0 bases from V and 6 bases from J, leaving 2 bases between. CDR3 length: 11 residues. Germline V gives CDR1 KGHDR, CDR2 SFDVKD. The CDR3 DNA follows: TGTGCCACCAGTGATTTGACCGAGCAGTACTTC. This codes for CATSDLTEQYF.

This clonotype has only a few counts. The rearrangement joins TRBV6-1 to TRBJ2-1; 12 bases match TRBD2. CDR3 length: 15 amino acids. V gave up 6 bases and J gave up 6 bases; unmatched junction bases: 6. Germline V gene sequence: CDR1 MNHNS, CDR2 SASEGT. CDR3 nucleotides: TGTGCCAGCAGGTGGACTAGCGGGAACCCCAATGAGCAGTTCTTC. The encoded protein is CASRWTSGNPNEQFF.

This clonotype was seen repeatedly, ten times or more. The rearrangement joins TRBV11-2 to TRBJ1-1; D is perhaps TRBD1 (5 bases). The CDR3 loop spans 13 amino acids. The V gene lost 5 bases and the J gene lost 3 bases, with 10 bases spanning the gap. Looked up from germline, CDR1 is SGHAT and CDR2 is FQNNGV. CDR3 DNA sequence: TGTGCCAGCAGCCTTACCAGGGACACTGAAGCTTTCTTT. Its protein is CASSLTRDTEAFF.

This clonotype was detected a few times. The rearrangement joins TRBV6-5 to TRBJ2-1; D unresolved. The germline V and J ends were trimmed by 0 bases and 4 bases, with 10 bases remaining between them. Looked up from germline, CDR1 is MNHEY and CDR2 is SVGAGI. There are 15 residues in the CDR3. CDR3 loop: CASSYSAEQYNEQFF. The DNA of the CDR3 is TGTGCCAGCAGTTACTCGGCAGAGCAATACAATGAGCAGTTCTTC.

This clonotype occurred a few times. The rearrangement joins TRBV20-1 to TRBJ1-1; no clear D gene. The CDR3 contains 16 residues. Trimming stripped 4 bases from V and 1 base from J, with 19 bases between. CDR1 DFQATT and CDR2 SNEGSKA come from the germline V gene (reference sequence). DNA for the CDR3: TGCAGTGCTAACCTCGCTGGAGCGAGGTCGAACACTGAAGCTTTCTTT. It encodes CSANLAGARSNTEAFF.